This T cell receptor (beta chain) was identified during a study of CD8 T cells in Susac syndrome. Losses at the gene ends were 4 bases for V and 5 bases for J; bases not matched to a gene: 3. This CDR3 is 12 amino acids long. The germline CDR1 and CDR2 sequences are GTSNPN and SVGIG (reference sequence). About 0.45 to 1 ug RNA was reverse transcribed with random hexamers. Each CDR3 protein gets one entry after TCRdb re-called the immunoSEQ multiplex PCR reads with MiXCR. The sample has some 200,000 distinct CDR3 sequences; approximately 95% are singletons. The sample comprised CD4+ T cells from PBMCs. This receptor was identified in a human donor with Susac syndrome. The genes are TRBV30 and TRBJ1-1; TRBD1 aligns across 8 bases. CDR3 DNA sequence: TGTGCCTGGACAGGGGGCTTAACTGAAGCTTTCTTT. Translating it yields CAWTGGLTEAFF.